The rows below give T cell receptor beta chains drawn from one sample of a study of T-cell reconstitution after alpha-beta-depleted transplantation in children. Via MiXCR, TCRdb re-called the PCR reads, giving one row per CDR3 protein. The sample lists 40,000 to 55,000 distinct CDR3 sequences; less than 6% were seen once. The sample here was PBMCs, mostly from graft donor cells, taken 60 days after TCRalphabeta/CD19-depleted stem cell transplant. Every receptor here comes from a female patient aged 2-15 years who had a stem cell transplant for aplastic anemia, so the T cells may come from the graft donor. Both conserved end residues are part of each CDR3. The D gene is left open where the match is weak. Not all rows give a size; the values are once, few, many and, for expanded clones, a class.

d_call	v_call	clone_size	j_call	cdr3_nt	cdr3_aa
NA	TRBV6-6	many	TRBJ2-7	TGTGCCAGCACATCCGGGGCTTGGCAGGGGCTCTACGAGCAGTACTTC	CASTSGAWQGLYEQYF
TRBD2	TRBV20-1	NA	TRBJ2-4	TGCAGTGCTAGAGAGGGTAGCGGGGGTGGGAACATTCAGTACTTC	CSAREGSGGGNIQYF
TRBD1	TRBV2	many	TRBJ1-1	TGTGCCAGCAGCGGGACAGGGGGCCGGACTGAAGCTTTCTTT	CASSGTGGRTEAFF
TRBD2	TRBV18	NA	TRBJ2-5	TGTGCCAGCCTGCGACTAGCGGGGGACCAAGAGACCCAGTACTTC	CASLRLAGDQETQYF
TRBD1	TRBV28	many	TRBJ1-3	TGTGCCAGCAGTCCCGGGACAGGGGTGCGGAGTTCCGATTTT	CASSPGTGVRSSDF
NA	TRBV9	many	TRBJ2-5	TGTGCCAGCAGCACCAACAGGGAGACCCAGTACTTC	CASSTNRETQYF
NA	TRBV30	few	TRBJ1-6	TGTGCCTGGAGTGTACAAAGAGGGAGGAGGTCCTATAATTCACCCCTCCACTTT	CAWSVQRGRRSYNSPLHF
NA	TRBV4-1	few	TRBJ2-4	TGCGCCAGCAGCCAAGAAGGAGAGAGGGGGAACATTCAGTACTTC	CASSQEGERGNIQYF
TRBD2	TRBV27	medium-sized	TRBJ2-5	TGTGCCAGCAGTTTATCGCGACTAGCTGAGACCCAGTACTTC	CASSLSRLAETQYF
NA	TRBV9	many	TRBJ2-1	TGTGCCAGCAGCGTAGGAGGGGGGGGGGAGCAGTTCTTC	CASSVGGGGEQFF